Listed below are T cell receptor beta chains from one sample, sequenced in a study of T-cell memory formation after mild COVID-19. Using its own MiXCR run on the 5' RACE reads, TCRdb lists one record per CDR3 protein. The table lists 150,000 or so distinct CDR3 sequences, 30% to 35% of them singletons. Sequencing input: PBMCs or a T cell subset sorted from them (not recorded which). Source of these receptors: an adult woman who had mild COVID-19 (a few samples of this study predate the infection). Cell type and time point are not known. CDR3s leave out the opening cysteine and the closing phenylalanine or tryptophan.

v_call cdr3_aa
TRBV2 ASKGAGGGGEQF
TRBV7-2 ASSLAGERLETQY
TRBV6-2/TRBV6-3 ASSWTGGSYNEQF
TRBV4-3 ASSRSGRATDTQY
TRBV20-1 SARKGVGGYT
TRBV20-1 SAGGKTPEAF
TRBV9 ASSGDQVTDTQY
TRBV12-3/TRBV12-4 ASSLGGTSGGSTDTQY
TRBV24-1 ATSSRGGAYNEQF
TRBV5-5 ASRQTSELSAYNEQF
TRBV7-6 ASSFQSAGVRNEQF
TRBV5-1 ASTPRGQGAGNEQF
TRBV24-1 ATSVPGTYEQY
TRBV30 AWSVWGAGYGYT
TRBV12-3/TRBV12-4 ASSLGAAGANVLT
TRBV5-6 ASSLSARPLTYEQY
TRBV2 ASRAQETQY
TRBV5-1 ASSYERSGTEAF
TRBV2 ASRPATGAF
TRBV5-1 ASSSGASSYNEQF
TRBV10-3 AISDQSGANVLT
TRBV6-5 ASRDAGATGYT
TRBV2 ASSNLLGTYNEQF
TRBV12-3/TRBV12-4 ASRGTGGRSEAF
TRBV7-2 ASSFEGLAGEQY
TRBV20-1 SANGNSNQPQH
TRBV9 ASSVAGGAVNEQF
TRBV7-9 ASSLALGSAGELF
TRBV30 AWSSSGGYEQY
TRBV7-2 ASSFGFPQPQH
TRBV7-3 ASSRSYSDTQY
TRBV2 ASSENRQPQH
TRBV19 ASKPVAGGYEQY
TRBV6-2/TRBV6-3 ASSHQGVFFNQETQY
TRBV5-1 ASSGDVSSYNEQF
TRBV7-2 ASSFDRGTGELF
TRBV18 ASSTGPTEAF
TRBV28 ASSSVGEAF
TRBV5-1 ASSFRTIQDEQY
TRBV27 ASSLSVPAFYEQY
TRBV5-6 ASSLKQPGSTEAF
TRBV9 ASSVVGGLNSYNEQF
TRBV3-1 ASSRQAYNQPQH
TRBV10-3 AISQPPEQGNSYEQY
TRBV20-1 SARDRQGGPLLGGYT
TRBV3-1 ASSQGPVWARVLSYEQY
TRBV6-2/TRBV6-3 ASSNGHFLSSYNEQF
TRBV12-3/TRBV12-4 ASKPGSSYNEQF
TRBV5-1 ASRVGLSTDTQY
TRBV5-1 ASRREGGRIGEQY
TRBV9 ASSAGEASGIFETQY
TRBV6-1 ASSAPGSPDEQF
TRBV6-2/TRBV6-3 AIRSGGEQY
TRBV14 ASSQEVAAEAF
TRBV11-1 ASSLQREVFYEQF
TRBV15 ATSRGASGANEQF
TRBV3-1 ASSQGFVYTQY
TRBV4-2 ASSQDLGSGIRNEQF
TRBV7-2 ASSLGDGSFYNEQF
TRBV6-2/TRBV6-3 ASSLDGQPQH